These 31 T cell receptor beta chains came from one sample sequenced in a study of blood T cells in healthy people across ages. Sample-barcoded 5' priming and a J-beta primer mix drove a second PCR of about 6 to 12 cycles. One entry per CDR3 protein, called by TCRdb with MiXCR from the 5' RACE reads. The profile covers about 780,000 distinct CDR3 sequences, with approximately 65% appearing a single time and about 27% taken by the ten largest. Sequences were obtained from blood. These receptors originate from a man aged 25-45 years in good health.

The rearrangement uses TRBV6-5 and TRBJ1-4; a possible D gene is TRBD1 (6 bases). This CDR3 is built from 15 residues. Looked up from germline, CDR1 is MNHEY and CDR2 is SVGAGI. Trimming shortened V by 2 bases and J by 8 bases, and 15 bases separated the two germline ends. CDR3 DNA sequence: TGTGCCAGCAGTTACGGGGGGGGCGTAGGGGAAAAACTGTTTTTT. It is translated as CASSYGGGVGEKLFF.

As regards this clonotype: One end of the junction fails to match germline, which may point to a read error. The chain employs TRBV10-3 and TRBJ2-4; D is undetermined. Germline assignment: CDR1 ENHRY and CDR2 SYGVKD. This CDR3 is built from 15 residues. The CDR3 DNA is TGTACCATCAGTGGTGAGATAGGAGTCAAAAACATTCAGTACTTC. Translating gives CTISGEIGVKNIQYF.

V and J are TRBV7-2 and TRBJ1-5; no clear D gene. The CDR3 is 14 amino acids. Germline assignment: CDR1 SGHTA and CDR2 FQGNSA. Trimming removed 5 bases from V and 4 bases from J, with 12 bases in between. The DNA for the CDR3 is TGTGCCAGCAGCCCTCAAGGGAAAAATCAGCCCCAGCATTTT. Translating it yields CASSPQGKNQPQHF.

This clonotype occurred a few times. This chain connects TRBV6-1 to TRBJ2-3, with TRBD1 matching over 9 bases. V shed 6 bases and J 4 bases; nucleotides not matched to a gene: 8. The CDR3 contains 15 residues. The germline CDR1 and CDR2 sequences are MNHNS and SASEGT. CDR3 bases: TGTGCCAGCAGCCGGAACAGGGGGCCTTCAGATACGCAGTATTTT. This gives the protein CASSRNRGPSDTQYF.

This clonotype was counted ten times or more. The CDR3: CSGNSPTSYEQYF. The CDR3 coding sequence is TGCAGTGGCAACAGCCCGACCTCCTACGAGCAGTACTTC. The chain is built from TRBV20-1 and TRBJ2-7; D is ambiguous. Germline V gene lookup returns CDR1 DFQATT and CDR2 SNEGSKA (reference sequence). V was trimmed by 7 bases and J by 0 bases, leaving 13 bases between them. The CDR3 length is 13 residues.

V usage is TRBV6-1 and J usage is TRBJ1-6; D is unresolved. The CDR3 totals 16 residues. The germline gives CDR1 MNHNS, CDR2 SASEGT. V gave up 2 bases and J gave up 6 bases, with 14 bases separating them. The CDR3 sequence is CASSELADSLNSPLHF. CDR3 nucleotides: TGTGCCAGCAGTGAACTGGCCGATTCTCTTAATTCACCCCTCCACTTT.

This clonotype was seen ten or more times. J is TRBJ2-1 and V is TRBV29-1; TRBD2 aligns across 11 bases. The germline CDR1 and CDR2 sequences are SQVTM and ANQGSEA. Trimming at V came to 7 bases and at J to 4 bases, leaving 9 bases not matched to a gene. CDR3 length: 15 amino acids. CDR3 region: CSGGGLAGGYNEQFF. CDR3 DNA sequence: TGCAGCGGTGGAGGGCTAGCGGGGGGATACAATGAGCAGTTCTTC.

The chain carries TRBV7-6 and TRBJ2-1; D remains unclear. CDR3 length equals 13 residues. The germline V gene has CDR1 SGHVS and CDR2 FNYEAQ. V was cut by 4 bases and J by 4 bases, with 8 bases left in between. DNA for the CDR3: TGTGCCAGCAGCTCTTCATTATACAATGAGCAGTTCTTC. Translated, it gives CASSSSLYNEQFF.

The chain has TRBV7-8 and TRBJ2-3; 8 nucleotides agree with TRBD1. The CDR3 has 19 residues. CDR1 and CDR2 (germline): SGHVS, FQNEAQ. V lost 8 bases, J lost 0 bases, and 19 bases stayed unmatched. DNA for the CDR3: TGTGCCAGCGGCGATCGACCGGGACAGGCCTACACTAGCACAGATACGCAGTATTTT. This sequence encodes CASGDRPGQAYTSTDTQYF.

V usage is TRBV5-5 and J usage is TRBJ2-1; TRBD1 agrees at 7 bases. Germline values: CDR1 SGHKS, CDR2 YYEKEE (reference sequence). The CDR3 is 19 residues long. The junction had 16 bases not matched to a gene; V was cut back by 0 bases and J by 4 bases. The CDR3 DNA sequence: TGTGCCAGCAGCTTGGCAGGGGTAGGGGGCGGTCCGGCGTACAATGAGCAGTTCTTC. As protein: CASSLAGVGGGPAYNEQFF. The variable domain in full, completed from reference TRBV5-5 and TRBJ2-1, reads DAGVTQSPTHLIKTRGQQVTLRCSPISGHKSVSWYQQVLGQGPQFIFQYYEKEERGRGNFPDRFSARQFPNYSSELNVNALLLGDSALYLCASSLAGVGGGPAYNEQFFGPGTRLTVL.

The chain's CDR3 is CASSLPGTQTYEQYF. The CDR3, as DNA: TGTGCCAGCAGTTTACCCGGGACCCAAACCTACGAGCAGTACTTC. The chain uses TRBV28 and TRBJ2-7, with D perhaps TRBD1 or TRBD2 (5 bases each). Trimming stripped 2 bases from V and 2 bases from J, with 13 bases between. Germline V CDR1 and CDR2: MDHEN, SYDVKM. The CDR3 totals 15 residues.

This chain's CDR3 is CASSTQAFVQETQYF. In DNA, the CDR3 is TGTGCCAGCAGCACACAGGCATTCGTCCAAGAGACCCAGTACTTC. This chain links TRBV7-9 with TRBJ2-5; a possible D gene is TRBD1 (5 bases). Trimming cost V 5 bases and J 1 base, with 14 bases left between them. CDR3 length: 15 amino acids. Germline V gene lookup returns CDR1 SEHNR and CDR2 FQNEAQ (reference sequence).

CDR3: CASSLSFLAGGTDTQYF. Written as DNA, the CDR3 is TGTGCCAGCAGCCTGTCCTTTCTAGCGGGGGGGACAGATACGCAGTATTTT. V is TRBV7-2 and J is TRBJ2-3; the match to TRBD2 covers 12 bases. Germline V gives CDR1 SGHTA, CDR2 FQGNSA. Germline trimming cut 5 bases from V and 3 bases from J; bases unmatched to any gene: 9. The CDR3 has 17 amino acids.

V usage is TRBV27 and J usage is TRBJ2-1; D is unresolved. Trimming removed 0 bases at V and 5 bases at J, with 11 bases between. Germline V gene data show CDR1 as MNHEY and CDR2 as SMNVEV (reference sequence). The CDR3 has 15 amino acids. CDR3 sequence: CASSLSPPVNNEQFF. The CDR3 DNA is TGTGCCAGCAGTTTATCCCCCCCAGTCAACAATGAGCAGTTCTTC.

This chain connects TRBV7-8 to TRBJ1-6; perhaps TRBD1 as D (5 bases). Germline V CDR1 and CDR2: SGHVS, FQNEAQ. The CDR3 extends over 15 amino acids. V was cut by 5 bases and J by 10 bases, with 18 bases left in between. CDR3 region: CASSPSRAVGSPLHF. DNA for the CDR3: TGTGCCAGCAGCCCATCCAGGGCCGTGGGGTCACCCCTCCACTTT.

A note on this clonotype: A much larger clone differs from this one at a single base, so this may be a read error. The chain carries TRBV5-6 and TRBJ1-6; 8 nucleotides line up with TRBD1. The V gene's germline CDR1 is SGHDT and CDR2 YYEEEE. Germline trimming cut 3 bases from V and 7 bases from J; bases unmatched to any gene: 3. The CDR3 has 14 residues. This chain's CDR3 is CASSWGQENSPLHF. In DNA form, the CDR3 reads TGTGCCAGCAGCTGGGGACAGGAGAATTCACCCCTCCACTTT.

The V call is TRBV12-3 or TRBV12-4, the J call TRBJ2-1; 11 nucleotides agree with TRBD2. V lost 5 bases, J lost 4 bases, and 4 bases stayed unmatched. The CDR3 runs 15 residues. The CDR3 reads CASSNIAGGYNEQFF. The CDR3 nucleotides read TGTGCCAGCAGTAACATAGCGGGGGGGTACAATGAGCAGTTCTTC.

The CDR3 DNA is TGTGCCAGCAGTTCACTTGAAGGGTACCAAGAGACCCAGTACTTC. It yields the protein CASSSLEGYQETQYF. V gene TRBV6-2 or TRBV6-3 combines with J gene TRBJ2-5; unclear D gene. The CDR3 length is 15 residues. The V end lost 4 bases, the J end lost 0 bases, and 12 bases lay between the germline ends. The germline CDR1 and CDR2 sequences are MNHEY and SVGEGT.

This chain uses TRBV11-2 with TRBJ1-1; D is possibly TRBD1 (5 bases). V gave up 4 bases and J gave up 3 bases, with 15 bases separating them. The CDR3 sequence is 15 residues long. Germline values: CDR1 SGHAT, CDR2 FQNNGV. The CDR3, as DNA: TGTGCCAGCAGCTCCGTTCAGGGAAGGTACACTGAAGCTTTCTTT. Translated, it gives CASSSVQGRYTEAFF.

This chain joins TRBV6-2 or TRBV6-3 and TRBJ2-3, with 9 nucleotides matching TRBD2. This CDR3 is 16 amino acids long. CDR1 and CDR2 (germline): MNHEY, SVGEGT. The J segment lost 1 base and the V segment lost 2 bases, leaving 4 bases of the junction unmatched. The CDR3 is CASSYDSSGGTDTQYF. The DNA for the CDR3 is TGTGCCAGCAGTTACGATTCTAGCGGGGGCACAGATACGCAGTATTTT.

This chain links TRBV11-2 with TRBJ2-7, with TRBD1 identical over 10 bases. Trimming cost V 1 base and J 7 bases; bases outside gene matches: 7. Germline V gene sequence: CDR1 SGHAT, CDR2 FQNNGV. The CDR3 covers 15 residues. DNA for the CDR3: TGTGCCAGCAGCTTAGGGGACAGGGGTCATGGGGAGCAGTACTTC. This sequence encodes CASSLGDRGHGEQYF.

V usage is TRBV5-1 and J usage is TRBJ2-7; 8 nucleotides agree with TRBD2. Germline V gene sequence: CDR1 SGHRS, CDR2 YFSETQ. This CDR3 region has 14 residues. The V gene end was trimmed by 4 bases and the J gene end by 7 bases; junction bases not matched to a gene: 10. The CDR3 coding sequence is TGCGCCAGCAGCCCAACCGGGGGACTAGAAGAGCAGTACTTC. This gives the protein CASSPTGGLEEQYF. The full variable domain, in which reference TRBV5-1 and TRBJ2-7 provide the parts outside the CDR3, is KAGVTQTPRYLIKTRGQQVTLSCSPISGHRSVSWYQQTPGQGLQFLFEYFSETQRNKGNFPGRFSGRQFSNSRSEMNVSTLELGDSALYLCASSPTGGLEEQYFGPGTRLTVT.

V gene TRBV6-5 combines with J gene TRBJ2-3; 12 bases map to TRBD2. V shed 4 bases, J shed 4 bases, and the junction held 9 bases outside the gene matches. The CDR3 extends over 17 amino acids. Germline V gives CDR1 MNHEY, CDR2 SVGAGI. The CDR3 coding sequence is TGTGCCAGCAGTTCCCCCCGGACTAGCGGGGATCCAGATACGCAGTATTTT. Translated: CASSSPRTSGDPDTQYF.

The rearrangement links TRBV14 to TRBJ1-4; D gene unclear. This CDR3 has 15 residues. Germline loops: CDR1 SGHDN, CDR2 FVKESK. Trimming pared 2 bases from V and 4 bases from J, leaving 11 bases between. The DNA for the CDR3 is TGTGCCAGCAGCCAATCCGGACGGTATAATGAAAAACTGTTTTTT. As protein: CASSQSGRYNEKLFF.

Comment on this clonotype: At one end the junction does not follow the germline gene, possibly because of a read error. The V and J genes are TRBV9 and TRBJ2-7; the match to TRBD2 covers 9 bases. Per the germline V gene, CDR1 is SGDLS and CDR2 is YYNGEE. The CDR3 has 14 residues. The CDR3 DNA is TGTGCCAGCAGCGCCGGGACTAGCTCCCACGAGCAGTACTTC. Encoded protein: CASSAGTSSHEQYF.

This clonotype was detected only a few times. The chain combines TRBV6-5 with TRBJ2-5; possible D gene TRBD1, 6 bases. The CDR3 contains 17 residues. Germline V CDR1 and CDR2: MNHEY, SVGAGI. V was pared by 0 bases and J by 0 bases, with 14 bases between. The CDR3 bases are TGTGCCAGCAGTTACTCCTATGTTGGACAGTACCAAGAGACCCAGTACTTC. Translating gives CASSYSYVGQYQETQYF.

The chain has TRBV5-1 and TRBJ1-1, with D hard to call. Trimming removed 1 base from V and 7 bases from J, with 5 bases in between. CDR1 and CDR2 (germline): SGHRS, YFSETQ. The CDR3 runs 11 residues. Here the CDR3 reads CASSLRDEAFF. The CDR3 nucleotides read TGCGCCAGCAGCTTGAGAGATGAAGCTTTCTTT.

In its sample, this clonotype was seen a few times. The CDR3 DNA reads as TGTGCCAGCTCACTAGCGGGGACTGAGCAGTTCTTC. Protein: CASSLAGTEQFF. The chain recombines TRBV12-3 or TRBV12-4 with TRBJ2-1; 10 nucleotides match TRBD2. The CDR3 has 12 residues. Trimming took 8 bases from V and 9 from J; bases not matched to a gene: 4.

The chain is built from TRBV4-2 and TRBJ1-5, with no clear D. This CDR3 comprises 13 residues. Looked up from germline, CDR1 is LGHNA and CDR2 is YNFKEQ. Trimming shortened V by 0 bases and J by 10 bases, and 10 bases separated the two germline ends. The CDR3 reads CASSQDLPQPQHF. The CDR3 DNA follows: TGTGCCAGCAGCCAAGATCTTCCGCAACCCCAGCATTTT.

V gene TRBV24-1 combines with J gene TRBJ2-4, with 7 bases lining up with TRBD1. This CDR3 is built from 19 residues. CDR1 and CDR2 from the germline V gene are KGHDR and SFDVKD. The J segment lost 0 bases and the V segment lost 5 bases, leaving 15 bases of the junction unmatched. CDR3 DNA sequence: TGTGCCACCAGTGGGGTAGGGACAGCCAAACTGGTAGCCAAAAACATTCAGTACTTC. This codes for CATSGVGTAKLVAKNIQYF.

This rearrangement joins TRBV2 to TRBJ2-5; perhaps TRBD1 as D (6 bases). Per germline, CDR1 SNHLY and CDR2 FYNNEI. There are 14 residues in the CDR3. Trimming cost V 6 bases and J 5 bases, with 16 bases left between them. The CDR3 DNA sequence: TGTGCCAGCAGGAGGGCTAGCCAGGGGGAGACCCAGTACTTC. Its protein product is CASRRASQGETQYF.